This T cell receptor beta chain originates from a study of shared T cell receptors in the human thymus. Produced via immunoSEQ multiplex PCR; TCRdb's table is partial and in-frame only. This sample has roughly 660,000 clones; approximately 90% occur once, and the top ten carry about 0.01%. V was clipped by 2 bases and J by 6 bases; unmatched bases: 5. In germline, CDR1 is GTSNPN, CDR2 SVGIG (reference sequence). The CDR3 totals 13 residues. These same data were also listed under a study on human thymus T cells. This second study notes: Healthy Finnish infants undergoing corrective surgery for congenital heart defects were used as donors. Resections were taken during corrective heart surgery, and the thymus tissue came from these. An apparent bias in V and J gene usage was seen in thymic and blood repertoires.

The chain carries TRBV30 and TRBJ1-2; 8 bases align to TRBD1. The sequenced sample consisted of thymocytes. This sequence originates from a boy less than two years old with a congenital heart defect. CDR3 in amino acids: CAWSSGQANGYTF. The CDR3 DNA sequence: TGTGCCTGGAGTTCGGGACAGGCTAATGGCTACACCTTC.